Given below is one T cell receptor beta chain in context. Its antigen is as yet unknown. These data are taken from a study of shared clonotypes between healthy human individuals. Germline lookup yields CDR1 SGHRS and CDR2 YFSETQ. This CDR3 region has 16 residues. The V segment lost 4 bases and the J segment 4 bases; nucleotides outside the gene matches: 9. Amplification in unsorted PBMC replicate PCRs started from about 320 ng DNA, which equals some 30,000 T cell genomes. Ten immunoSEQ deep assay plates were used by the authors to sequence unsorted PBMC DNA. Original handling: Sequence data from immunoSEQ were junction-only and lacked quality scores; consequently, filtering differed. Only in-frame clones appear in the TCRdb table, and some are missing; sequencing was by immunoSEQ multiplex PCR. The D gene and trimming were derived from the DNA, and the V and J assignments and clone size from that table. The sample has approximately 500,000 clones, about 80% seen once.

General study points: Deeper or shallower sequencing was expected to change how clonotypes are shared among donors.

The rearrangement links TRBV5-1 to TRBJ1-2; 11 nucleotides line up with TRBD1. The sequencing input was PBMCs. The source of this sequence is a woman in her forties in good health. Some clones in this sample may be carry-over from other donors' samples. The CDR3 nucleotides read TGCGCCAGCAGCCGCGGGGGACAGGGGGATTCCTATGGCTACACCTTC. It yields the protein CASSRGGQGDSYGYTF.